The sequence of this TCR beta chain was determined in a study of early T cells in non-severe SARS-CoV-2 infection (dated by TCRdb to about 2021). Broadly, across the study: TCR sequencing used bulk RNA from unsorted whole blood, so alpha and beta chains could not be paired.

This was a case-control study nested in a cohort of healthcare workers in London, UK, who had nasopharyngeal swab PCR tests and blood samples taken every week. Healthcare workers were recruited between 23 and 31 March 2020, during the week of the UK lockdown, and were followed weekly for up to about 16 weeks. Paper-wide results and their limitations: Matching against VDJdb was skewed toward anti-spike CD8 responses, likely underestimated virus-specific expansions, and missed private and CD4 specificities.

This clonotype has ten or more counts. The antigen this receptor binds is unknown. No base quality information exists; no much larger clone differs at one position. The library was generated by 5' RACE. TCRdb shows the sequencer as NextSeq 500. To correct for sequencing error and PCR bias, the TCR library protocol tagged individual cDNA molecules with unique molecular identifiers. TCR alpha and beta chains were both sequenced, and the abundances of alpha and beta sequences in each sample were closely correlated with each other. The study's processing was this. Decombinator V4 was used to perform V gene, J gene and CDR3 annotation of TCR sequences. TCRs were defined as expanded if a significant change between any two time points was detected under a Poisson model with p below 0.0001. TCR abundances were normalised to the total number of TCRs sequenced per sample and expressed as counts per million. TRAV1-2 paired with TRAJ12, TRAJ20 or TRAJ33 defined MAIT TCRs, while TRAV10 paired with TRAJ18 defined iNKT TCRs. VDJdb, accessed 1 November 2021, was searched for CMV, EBV and SARS-CoV-2 annotated TCRs, with TCRs annotated for multiple antigens excluded. The public reads were run again by TCRdb, first through fastp at Q25 and then through MiXCR, and only productive beta chains were kept. Rows matching on CDR3 protein sequence are summarized as one entry with the most common DNA and genes. What appears here as the V and J calls and clone size reflects TCRdb's work, not the paper's. For this sample the table gives 40,000 to 65,000 distinct CDR3 sequences, of which 8% were detected only once. The ten largest account for roughly 8.8% of the sample.

Trimming removed 5 bases from V and 13 bases from J, leaving 12 bases between the germline ends. There are 11 amino acids in the CDR3, from cysteine to phenylalanine inclusive. Solely the CDR3 DNA is kept, with 33 bases framed from the first base. The germline V gene yields SGHVS for CDR1 and FNYEAQ for CDR2. The chain employs TRBV7-6 and TRBJ2-1, and possibly TRBD2, on 6 matching bases. The sample consisted of whole blood. This sequence originates from an adult who was a healthcare worker with PCR-confirmed SARS-CoV-2 infection or an uninfected control (not recorded which). CDR3 reads: CASSPGTRQFF. The DNA sequence is given as TGTGCCAGCAGCCCAGGGACTCGCCAGTTCTTC.